Sequencing of this TCR beta chain was carried out in a study of shared T cell receptors in the human thymus. The data were produced by immunoSEQ multiplex PCR, yet TCRdb's version contains in-frame clones alone and is incomplete. Among about 660,000 clones, over 75% were seen once, and the ten largest hold over 0.008%. V lost 5 bases and J lost 0; bases outside the gene matches: 13. Germline loops: CDR1 SGHAT, CDR2 FQNNGV. The CDR3 runs to 17 residues. The same data also went into a second study, on human thymus T cells.

This chain connects TRBV11-2 to TRBJ2-7, with 7 bases lining up with TRBD1. Source material: thymocytes. The clonotype originates from a boy under two years old with a congenital heart defect. CDR3 nucleotide sequence: TGTGCCAGCAGCGGCCGGACAGGACCGATTTCCTCCTACGAGCAGTACTTC. It yields the protein CASSGRTGPISSYEQYF.